One and the same sample provided the 17 T cell receptor beta chains below, sequenced in a study of CD8+ T cells in alopecia areata. After isolation, RNA underwent reverse transcription to generate cDNA as the sequencing template. Sequencing used immunoSEQ multiplex PCR; TCRdb keeps in-frame clones, though not all of them. The table lists 110,000 to 150,000 clones, roughly three fifths of them singletons, with 5% to 7% in the top ten. The material was CD4+ T cells sorted from blood, obtained at week 0. The receptors originated from a human donor with alopecia areata.

The gene calls are TRBV28 and TRBJ1-2; 7 bases agree with TRBD1. The CDR3 covers 13 residues. Trimming took 6 bases from V and 2 from J; bases not matched to a gene: 3. The germline gives CDR1 MDHEN, CDR2 SYDVKM. CDR3 bases: TGTGCCAGCAGCAGGGGGGACAACTATGGCTACACCTTC. Protein sequence: CASSRGDNYGYTF.

The rearrangement joins TRBV2 to TRBJ2-1; D may correspond to TRBD1 or TRBD2 (6 bases each). Germline V gives CDR1 SNHLY, CDR2 FYNNEI. This CDR3 has 15 residues. Trimming left V 3 bases short and J 5 bases short, with 14 bases between. In DNA form, the CDR3 reads TGTGCCAGCAGTGACCGAGGGGGGCGGGACAATGAGCAGTTCTTC. Translation gives CASSDRGGRDNEQFF.

The chain combines TRBV6-5 with TRBJ2-3; D uncertain. Germline CDR1 reads MNHEY; CDR2 reads SVGAGI. V was pared by 0 bases and J by 5 bases, with 12 bases between. The CDR3 has 15 amino acids. Here the CDR3 reads CASSYSGETGDTQYF. The CDR3 DNA follows: TGTGCCAGCAGTTACTCTGGGGAAACTGGAGATACGCAGTATTTT.

The chain links TRBV15 to TRBJ2-5; 10 positions agree with TRBD1. CDR3 length: 15 amino acids. CDR1 and CDR2 from the germline V gene are LNHNV and YYDKDF (reference sequence). V lost 4 bases and J lost 5; bases outside the gene matches: 7. In nucleotides, the CDR3 is TGTGCCACCAGCAATGACAGGGGGCTTGGGGAGACCCAGTACTTC. Translated: CATSNDRGLGETQYF. The full variable domain, its missing parts supplied by reference TRBV15 and TRBJ2-5, is DAMVIQNPRYQVTQFGKPVTLSCSQTLNHNVMYWYQQKSSQAPKLLFHYYDKDFNNEADTPDNFQSRRPNTSFCFLDIRSPGLGDTAMYLCATSNDRGLGETQYFGPGTRLLVL.

This clone was found a few times. The chain combines TRBV5-6 with TRBJ2-3, with D possibly matching TRBD2 (6 bases). CDR3 size: 16 residues. V shed 5 bases and J shed 2 bases, with 18 bases lying between them. Germline CDR1 SGHDT, CDR2 YYEEEE. The CDR3 DNA is TGTGCCAGCAGTCACTTGGGGGGTCCGATCACAGATACGCAGTATTTT. Amino acid sequence: CASSHLGGPITDTQYF.

The rearrangement joins TRBV30 to TRBJ2-1; D uncertain. The CDR3 has 10 residues. V was trimmed by 2 bases and J by 10 bases, leaving 6 bases between them. Per germline, CDR1 GTSNPN and CDR2 SVGIG (reference sequence). CDR3 in DNA: TGTGCCTGGAGTCTGGGCGAGCAGTTCTTC. It specifies CAWSLGEQFF.

The rearrangement links TRBV7-2 to TRBJ2-2; TRBD1 is a possible D gene (6 bases). CDR1 SGHTA and CDR2 FQGNSA come from the germline V gene. The CDR3 loop spans 15 amino acids. Trimming took 4 bases from V and 4 from J, leaving 13 bases between them. This CDR3 reads CASSSQGTVTGELFF. Written as DNA, the CDR3 is TGTGCCAGCAGCTCTCAGGGGACGGTCACCGGGGAGCTGTTTTTT.

The chain couples TRBV29-1 to TRBJ2-7; D possibly matches TRBD1 or TRBD2 (5 bases each). The germline V and J ends were trimmed by 6 bases and 5 bases, with 17 bases remaining between them. This CDR3 spans 13 amino acids. Germline V gene lookup returns CDR1 SQVTM and CDR2 ANQGSEA. DNA of the CDR3: TGCAGCGTCCGTCGTGGGGGTGGCCACGAGCAGTACTTC. Protein: CSVRRGGGHEQYF.

CDR3 in DNA: TGTGCCAGCAGGGACAGGGGGCCCTATGGCTACACCTTC. Its protein is CASRDRGPYGYTF. The chain couples TRBV2 to TRBJ1-2; 11 nucleotides align to TRBD1. The CDR3 consists of 13 residues. CDR1 is SNHLY, CDR2 FYNNEI, per germline. V shed 6 bases and J 4 bases; nucleotides not matched to a gene: 1.

This clone showed up just a few times. The chain couples TRBV7-2 to TRBJ1-1; possible D gene TRBD1, 5 bases. This CDR3 is built from 15 residues. Trimming stripped 5 bases from V and 0 bases from J, with 13 bases between. Germline CDR1 is SGHTA and CDR2 is FQGNSA. CDR3 in DNA: TGTGCCAGCAGCCCAGGCGGGGGAATGAACACTGAAGCTTTCTTT. Its translation is CASSPGGGMNTEAFF. The full variable domain, rest sourced from reference TRBV7-2 and TRBJ1-1, is GAGVSQSPSNKVTEKGKDVELRCDPISGHTALYWYRQSLGQGLEFLIYFQGNSAPDKSGLPSDRFSAERTGGSVSTLTIQRTQQEDSAVYLCASSPGGGMNTEAFFGQGTRLTVV.

This sequence joins TRBV4-1 and TRBJ2-5; 8 bases are shared with TRBD2. CDR1 and CDR2 from the germline V gene are MGHRA and YSYEKL. Losses at the gene ends were 3 bases for V and 0 bases for J; bases not matched to a gene: 6. This CDR3 has 16 amino acids. The CDR3 protein is CASSQGPGGNQETQYF. As DNA, the CDR3 is TGCGCCAGCAGCCAGGGGCCGGGGGGGAACCAAGAGACCCAGTACTTC.

The V call is TRBV9, the J call TRBJ2-5; TRBD2 matches 9 bases. The CDR3 loop spans 15 amino acids. Per germline, CDR1 SGDLS and CDR2 YYNGEE. The V segment lost 5 bases and the J segment 5 bases; nucleotides outside the gene matches: 10. CDR3 region: CASSSSGGSFETQYF. The CDR3 nucleotides read TGTGCCAGCAGTTCGAGCGGGGGGTCTTTTGAGACCCAGTACTTC.

This rearrangement joins TRBV30 to TRBJ2-2; tentatively, D is TRBD1 (5 bases). Trimming left V 2 bases short and J 6 bases short, with 16 bases between. The CDR3 is 15 residues long. The germline V gene encodes CDR1 GTSNPN and CDR2 SVGIG (reference sequence). The CDR3 DNA reads as TGTGCCTGGAGTTTCACCCGCGGACAAGCCGGGGAGCTGTTTTTT. Protein: CAWSFTRGQAGELFF.

The CDR3 loop reads CSVALGASNQPQHF. DNA of the CDR3: TGCAGCGTTGCTCTGGGGGCTAGCAATCAGCCCCAGCATTTT. V is TRBV29-1 and J is TRBJ1-5; perhaps TRBD1 as D (6 bases). V gave up 4 bases and J gave up 0 bases, with 10 bases separating them. This CDR3 region has 14 residues. CDR1 and CDR2 (germline): SQVTM, ANQGSEA.

V is TRBV27 and J is TRBJ2-7; 9 positions agree with TRBD1. This CDR3 has 16 residues. CDR1 MNHEY and CDR2 SMNVEV come from the germline V gene (reference sequence). The junction had 6 bases not matched to a gene; V was cut back by 1 base and J by 2 bases. The chain's CDR3 is CASSLLGGQGPYEQYF. In nucleotides, the CDR3 is TGTGCCAGCAGTTTATTAGGGGGACAGGGCCCCTACGAGCAGTACTTC.

The chain couples TRBV10-3 to TRBJ2-6; the D gene is possibly TRBD2 (5 bases). This CDR3 has 14 amino acids. V lost 10 bases, J lost 3 bases, and 13 bases lay in between. Germline-derived CDR1 and CDR2 are ENHRY and SYGVKD. The CDR3, as DNA: TGTGCCAGCACCTCCCGGGGTGGGGCCAACGTCCTGACTTTC. This codes for CASTSRGGANVLTF.

The chain recombines TRBV4-2 with TRBJ2-3; 9 positions agree with TRBD2. The CDR3 contains 16 residues. The germline gives CDR1 LGHNA, CDR2 YNFKEQ. Trimming removed 2 bases from V and 4 bases from J; junction bases left unmatched: 7. The CDR3 nucleotides are TGTGCCAGCAGCCAATTGGGCGGGGGGGCCCCAGATACGCAGTATTTT. It yields the protein CASSQLGGGAPDTQYF.